The present entry profiles one TCR beta chain with its context. TCRdb keeps only in-frame clones here, not all; method: immunoSEQ multiplex PCR. The sample records 77,000 or so clones, roughly 90% being singletons. This specimen belongs to a study of graft-versus-host responses after intestinal transplantation. This receptor was taken from a human patient who received an intestinal transplant, so some T cells may come from the graft donor. This sample comprised PBMCs, obtained 98 days after intestinal transplantation.

The CDR3 coding sequence is TGCGCCAGCAGCCCGACAGGAATTGGCACAGATACGCAGTATTTT. This codes for CASSPTGIGTDTQYF. The chain couples TRBV4-1 to TRBJ2-3, with D perhaps TRBD1 (6 bases). Trimming removed 4 bases at V and 1 base at J, with 12 bases between. Germline values: CDR1 MGHRA, CDR2 YSYEKL. This CDR3 region has 15 residues.